This T cell receptor (beta chain) emerged from a study of blood T cells in healthy people across ages (dated by TCRdb to between 2015 and 2016). For the study in its entirety: In model experiments, template switching captured about one uniquely barcoded TCR beta cDNA molecule for every two T cells. Age-related changes in TCR beta repertoire diversity were measured in the study by deep sequencing normalized with unique cDNA molecular identifiers. Four age groups were formed from the donors: young (average roughly 15 years), middle-aged (approximately 42), aged (under 70) and long-lived (about 75). Donors of different ages were randomly distributed across sequencing lanes to avoid experimental bias. The study analyzed two additional independent replicas of 1 million unique cDNA reads from the same blood draw for two donors, one aged 18 to 30 and one aged 80 or older.

The donors were roughly 38 Caucasian individuals from Russia, aged 6 to 90 years, who were systemically healthy. Each donor gave approximately 9.3 milliliters of peripheral blood, collected into EDTA-treated Vacutainer tubes. Ficoll-Paque density-gradient centrifugation was used to isolate PBMCs, with at least 7 million obtained per sample. Trizol reagent was used to extract total RNA from PBMCs, with at least 6 micrograms per sample. The percentages of naive CD45RAhigh/CD27high T cells were determined by flow cytometry on a PBMC aliquot from every donor. V gives up 6 bases and J gives up 0 bases, and the segment between their germline ends measures 9 bases. The germline V gene yields MNHEY for CDR1 and SVGEGT for CDR2. Inclusive of the bounding cysteine and phenylalanine, the CDR3 is 13 residues long. Just CDR3 DNA is preserved here, 39 bases in frame from base 1. Library preparation used 5' RACE. TCRdb records Illumina HiSeq 2500 as the sequencer. A second PCR of about 7 to 12 cycles was run with a J-beta primer mix and a sample-barcoded 5' primer. Each TCR beta cDNA molecule received a unique molecular identifier from a template-switch 5' adaptor carrying 12 random nucleotides. At least 2.5 million CDR3-containing paired-end reads were obtained from each sample. First-strand cDNA was synthesized from all RNA with the Mint cDNA synthesis kit, primed by a TRBC-specific oligonucleotide. After uracil-DNA glycosylase treatment, a first 18-cycle PCR used universal primers M1SS and BC2_uni_R on all cDNA. The paper's data handling went like this. Each sample was normalized by randomly selecting 1 million high-quality reads, each carrying a distinct molecular identifier. Instead of being binned into consensus sequences, reads with shared molecular identifiers were discarded. CDR3 identification, clonotype clustering and error correction used MiTCR with a Q25 quality threshold and the strictest error-elimination algorithm. A nonparametric unseen species model using Euler transformation provided a lower-bound estimate of total TCR beta diversity. TCRdb reanalyzed the raw reads on its own, using fastp at Q25 for trimming and MiXCR for clone calling, and kept in-frame beta chains. Records with the same CDR3 protein are collapsed into one entry carrying the most frequent genes and DNA. The V and J calls shown here were made by TCRdb, not taken from the authors' results. The sample includes around 1,500,000 distinct CDR3 sequences, with 28% observed a single time. The ten largest clones capture about 7.7% of the sample.

This clonotype was counted many times. Its binding antigen is unknown. No much larger clone exists at a distance of one base, and base qualities are not known. Here is what the overall study found, with its caveats: Since profiling was done on bulk unsorted PBMCs, naive and antigen-experienced compartments could not be conclusively compared. Compared with the aged group, the long-lived group had more naive CD4+ T cells, fewer expanded clones and increased TCR diversity, a pattern suggesting age selection. As age increased, observed TCR beta diversity per million T cells dropped in a roughly linear way, and a significant reduction was already evident by age 40. A strong correlation was found between observed TCR beta diversity and the percentage of naive T cells measured by flow cytometry. Total diversity estimates from one million sequenced T cells were considered lower bounds and underestimates. Donor CMV infection status was unknown, potentially confounding age-related changes in expanded clonotypes.

The sequenced sample consisted of blood. This clonotype was obtained from a woman in her twenties or thirties in good health. Recombination linked TRBV6-2 or TRBV6-3 to TRBJ2-7; the D gene assignment is ambiguous. This receptor has the CDR3 CASRASSSYEQYF. The nucleotide sequence is TGTGCCAGCAGGGCCTCGAGCTCCTACGAGCAGTACTTC.